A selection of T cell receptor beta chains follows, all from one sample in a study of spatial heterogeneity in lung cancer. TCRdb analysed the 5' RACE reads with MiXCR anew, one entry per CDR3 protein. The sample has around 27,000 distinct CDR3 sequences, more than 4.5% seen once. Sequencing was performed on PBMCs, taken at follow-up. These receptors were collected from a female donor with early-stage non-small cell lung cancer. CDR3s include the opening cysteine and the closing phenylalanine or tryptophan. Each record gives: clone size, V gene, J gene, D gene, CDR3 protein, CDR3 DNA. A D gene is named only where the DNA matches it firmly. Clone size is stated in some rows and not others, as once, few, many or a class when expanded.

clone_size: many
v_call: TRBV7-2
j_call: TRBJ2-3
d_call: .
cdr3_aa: CASSPMTGDTQYF
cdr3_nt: TGTGCCAGCAGCCCTATGACGGGAGATACGCAGTATTTT

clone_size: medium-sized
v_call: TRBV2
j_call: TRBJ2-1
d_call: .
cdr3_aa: CASSTRPPYNEQFF
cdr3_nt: TGTGCCAGCAGTACCAGACCCCCCTACAATGAGCAGTTCTTC

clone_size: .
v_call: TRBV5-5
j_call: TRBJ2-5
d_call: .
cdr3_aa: CASSEGGEETQYF
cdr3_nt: TGTGCCAGCAGTGAGGGGGGAGAAGAGACCCAGTACTTC

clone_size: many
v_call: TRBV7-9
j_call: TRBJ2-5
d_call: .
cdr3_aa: CASSSPYHQETQYF
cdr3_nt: TGTGCCAGCAGCTCTCCCTATCACCAAGAGACCCAGTACTTC

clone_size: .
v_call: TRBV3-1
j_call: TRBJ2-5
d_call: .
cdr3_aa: CASSQRGVETQYF
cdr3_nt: TGTGCCAGCAGCCAAAGGGGGGTTGAGACCCAGTACTTC

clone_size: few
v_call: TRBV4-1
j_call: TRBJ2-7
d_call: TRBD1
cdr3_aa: CASSQASGTGAYEQYF
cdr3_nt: TGCGCCAGCAGCCAAGCGTCCGGGACAGGGGCCTACGAGCAGTACTTC

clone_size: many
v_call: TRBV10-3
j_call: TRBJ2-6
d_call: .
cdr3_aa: CAISVGPGANVLTF
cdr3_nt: TGTGCCATCAGTGTGGGTCCTGGGGCCAACGTCCTGACTTTC

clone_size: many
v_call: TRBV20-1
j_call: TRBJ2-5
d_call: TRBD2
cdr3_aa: CSAPAGTSGGPGRGETQYF
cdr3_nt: TGCAGTGCCCCAGCCGGGACTAGCGGGGGGCCCGGGCGGGGAGAGACCCAGTACTTC

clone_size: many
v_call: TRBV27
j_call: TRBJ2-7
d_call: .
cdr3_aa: CASSLSGYEQYF
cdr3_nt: TGTGCCAGCAGTTTATCAGGGTACGAGCAGTACTTC

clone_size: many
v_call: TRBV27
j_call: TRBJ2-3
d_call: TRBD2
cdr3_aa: CASSLLGLAGDSDTQYF
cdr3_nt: TGTGCCAGCAGTTTATTGGGACTAGCGGGAGACTCAGATACGCAGTATTTT

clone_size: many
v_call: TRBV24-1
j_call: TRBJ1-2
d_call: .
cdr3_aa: CAIHLGSVGYGYTF
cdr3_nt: TGTGCCATTCATCTGGGGTCTGTGGGCTATGGCTACACCTTC

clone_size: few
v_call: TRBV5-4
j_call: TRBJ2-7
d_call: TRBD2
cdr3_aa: CASSLTSGGSYEQYF
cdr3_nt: TGTGCCAGCAGCTTAACTAGCGGGGGTTCCTACGAGCAGTACTTC

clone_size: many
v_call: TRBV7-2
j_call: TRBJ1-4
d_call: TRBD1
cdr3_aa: CASSLTTGVNEKLFF
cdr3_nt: TGTGCCAGCAGCTTAACGACAGGGGTAAATGAAAAACTGTTTTTT

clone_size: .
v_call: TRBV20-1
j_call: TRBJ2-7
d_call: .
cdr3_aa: CSAGSRNAEQYF
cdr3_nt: TGCAGTGCCGGATCTCGAAACGCCGAGCAGTACTTC

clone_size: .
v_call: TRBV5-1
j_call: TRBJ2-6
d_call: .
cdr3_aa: CASSLVPGANVLTF
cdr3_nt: TGCGCCAGCAGCTTGGTCCCTGGGGCCAACGTCCTGACTTTC

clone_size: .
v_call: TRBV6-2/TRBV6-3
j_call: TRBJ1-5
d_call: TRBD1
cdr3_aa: CASSPARDSQTQHF
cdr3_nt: TGTGCCAGCTCGCCAGCCCGGGACAGTCAAACCCAGCATTTT

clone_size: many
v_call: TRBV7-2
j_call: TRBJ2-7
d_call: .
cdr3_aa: CASRSGAEQYF
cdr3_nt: TGTGCCAGCAGGAGTGGGGCCGAGCAGTACTTC

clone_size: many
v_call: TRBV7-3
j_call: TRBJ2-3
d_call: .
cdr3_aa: CASSLVGGLRDTQYF
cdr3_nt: TGTGCCAGCAGCTTGGTGGGAGGTCTCCGAGATACGCAGTATTTT

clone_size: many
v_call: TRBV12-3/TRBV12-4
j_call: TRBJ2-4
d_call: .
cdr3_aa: CASTPRGAKNIQYF
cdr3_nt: TGTGCCAGCACACCCCGGGGAGCCAAAAACATTCAGTACTTC

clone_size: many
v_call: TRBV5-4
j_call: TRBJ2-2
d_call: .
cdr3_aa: CASSFGGRNTGELFF
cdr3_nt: TGTGCCAGCAGCTTTGGAGGCCGGAACACCGGGGAGCTGTTTTTT

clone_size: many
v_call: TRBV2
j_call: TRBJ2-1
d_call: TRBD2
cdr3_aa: CATFWTSGNNEQFF
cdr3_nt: TGTGCCACCTTTTGGACTAGCGGGAATAATGAGCAGTTCTTC

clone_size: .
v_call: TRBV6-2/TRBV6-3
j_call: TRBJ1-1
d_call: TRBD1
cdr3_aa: CASTRTGMMNTEAFF
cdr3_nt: TGTGCCAGCACACGGACAGGGATGATGAACACTGAAGCTTTCTTT